This T cell receptor (beta chain) was obtained from a study of vaccination and CD4 T cells after COVID-19. Study-wide background: A vaccine, either BNT162b2 or mRNA-1273, was given to participants in two doses.

Comment on this clonotype: Its antigen is undetermined.

An Oncomine TCR Beta short-read assay was used to sequence the DNA from cultured CD4+ T cells. TCRdb itself ran the PCR reads through MiXCR, one entry per CDR3 protein. The repertoire includes about 5,900 distinct CDR3 sequences, approximately 30% of them detected once, and roughly 31% sits in the top ten. Sample treatment: 10-day PBMC culture with coronavirus spike peptide pools or control peptides (ViraFEST assay). During the years 2011-2018, before the COVID-19 pandemic, the unexposed donor's CD4+ T cells were collected. The CDR3 spans 17 residues. V lost 2 bases to trimming and J lost 0 bases; unmatched junction nucleotides: 8. Germline V gene data show CDR1 as MNHEY and CDR2 as SVGAGI.

The specimen was CD4+ T cells from blood, cultured in vitro. This clonotype originated in a human donor in good health. The chain carries TRBV6-5 and TRBJ1-1; 8 bases are shared with TRBD1. The CDR3 DNA follows: TGTGCCAGCAGTTACGCGAACAGGGGGGACATGAACACTGAAGCTTTCTTT. It specifies CASSYANRGDMNTEAFF.